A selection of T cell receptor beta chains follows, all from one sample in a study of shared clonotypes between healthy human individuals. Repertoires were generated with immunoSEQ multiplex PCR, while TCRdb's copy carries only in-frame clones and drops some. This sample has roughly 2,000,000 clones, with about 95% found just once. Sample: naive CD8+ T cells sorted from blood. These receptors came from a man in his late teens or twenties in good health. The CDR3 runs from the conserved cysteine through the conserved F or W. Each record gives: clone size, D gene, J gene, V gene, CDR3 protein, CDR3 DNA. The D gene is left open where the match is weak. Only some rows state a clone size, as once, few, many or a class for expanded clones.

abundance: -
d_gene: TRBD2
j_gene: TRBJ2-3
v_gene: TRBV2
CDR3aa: CASSESSGTSGVTDTQYF
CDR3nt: TGTGCCAGCAGTGAGAGCTCGGGGACTAGCGGGGTCACAGATACGCAGTATTTT

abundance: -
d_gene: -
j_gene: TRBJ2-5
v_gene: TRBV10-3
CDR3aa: CATGTDQETQYF
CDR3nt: TGTGCCACCGGGACCGATCAAGAGACCCAGTACTTC

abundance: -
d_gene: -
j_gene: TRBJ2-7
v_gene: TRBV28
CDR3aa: CASSFQGNYAREQYF
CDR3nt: TGTGCCAGCAGTTTTCAGGGGAACTACGCTCGTGAGCAGTACTTC

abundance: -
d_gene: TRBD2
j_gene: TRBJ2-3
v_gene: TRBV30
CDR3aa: CAWSASGGSTDTQYF
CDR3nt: TGTGCCTGGAGTGCTAGCGGGGGAAGCACAGATACGCAGTATTTT

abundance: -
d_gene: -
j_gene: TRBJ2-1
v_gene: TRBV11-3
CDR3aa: CASSHQQDSYNEQFF
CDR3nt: TGTGCCAGCAGCCACCAACAGGACTCCTACAATGAGCAGTTCTTC

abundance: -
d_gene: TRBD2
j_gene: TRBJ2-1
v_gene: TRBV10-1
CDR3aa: CASGTSGYNEQFF
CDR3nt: TGCGCCAGCGGGACTAGCGGGTACAATGAGCAGTTCTTC

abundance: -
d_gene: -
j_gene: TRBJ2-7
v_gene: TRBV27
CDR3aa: CASSLTDSYEQYF
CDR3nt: TGTGCCAGCAGCCTGACCGATTCCTACGAGCAGTACTTC

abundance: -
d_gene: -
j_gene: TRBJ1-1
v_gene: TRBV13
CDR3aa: CASSLGGSTEAFF
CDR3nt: TGTGCCAGCAGCTTAGGAGGGTCTACTGAAGCTTTCTTT

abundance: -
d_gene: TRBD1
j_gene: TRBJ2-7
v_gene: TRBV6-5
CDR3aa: CASSALRDRGLEQYF
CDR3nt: TGTGCCAGCAGTGCCCTCCGAGACAGGGGACTCGAGCAGTACTTC

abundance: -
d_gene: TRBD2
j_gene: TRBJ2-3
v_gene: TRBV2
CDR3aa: CASSPRAGDTDTQYF
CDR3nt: TGTGCCAGCAGTCCCCGAGCGGGGGACACAGATACGCAGTATTTT

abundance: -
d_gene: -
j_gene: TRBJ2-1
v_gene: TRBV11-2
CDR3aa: CASSLDIAVEQFF
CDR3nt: TGTGCCAGCAGCTTAGATATCGCGGTTGAGCAGTTCTTC

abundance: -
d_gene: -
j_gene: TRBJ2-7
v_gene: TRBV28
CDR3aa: CASSPTRDILYEQYF
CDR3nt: TGTGCCAGCAGTCCGACCCGGGACATCCTTTACGAGCAGTACTTC

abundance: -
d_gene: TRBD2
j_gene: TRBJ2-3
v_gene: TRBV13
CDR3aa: CASRLAESTDTQYF
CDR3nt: TGTGCCAGCAGACTAGCGGAAAGCACAGATACGCAGTATTTT

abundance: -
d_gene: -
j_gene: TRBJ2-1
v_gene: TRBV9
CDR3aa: CASSVYESSYNEQFF
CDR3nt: TGTGCCAGCAGCGTATACGAGAGCTCCTACAATGAGCAGTTCTTC

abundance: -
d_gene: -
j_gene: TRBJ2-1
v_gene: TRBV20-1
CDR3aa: CSSKQVNEQFF
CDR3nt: TGCAGTTCGAAACAGGTCAATGAGCAGTTCTTC

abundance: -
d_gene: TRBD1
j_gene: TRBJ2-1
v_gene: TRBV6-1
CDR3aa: CASSEFRRQGADNEQFF
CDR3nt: TGTGCCAGCAGTGAATTTAGGCGACAGGGGGCGGATAATGAGCAGTTCTTC

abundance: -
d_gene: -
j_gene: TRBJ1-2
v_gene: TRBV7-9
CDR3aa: CASSLKNYGYTF
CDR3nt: TGTGCCAGCAGCTTAAAGAACTATGGCTACACCTTC

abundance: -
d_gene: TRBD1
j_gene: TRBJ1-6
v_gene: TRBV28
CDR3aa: CASSLTGVNSPLHF
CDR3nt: TGTGCCAGCAGTTTAACAGGGGTAAATTCACCCCTCCACTTT

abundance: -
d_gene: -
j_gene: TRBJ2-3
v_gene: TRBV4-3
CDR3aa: CASSQDDLPIGSTDTQYF
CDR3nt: TGCGCCAGCAGCCAAGATGACCTCCCCATCGGCTCCACAGATACGCAGTATTTT

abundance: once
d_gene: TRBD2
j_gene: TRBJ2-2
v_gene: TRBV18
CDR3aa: CASSRTSLTSGGSGELFF
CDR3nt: TGTGCCAGCTCACGAACCTCCTTGACTAGCGGGGGCTCCGGGGAGCTGTTTTTT

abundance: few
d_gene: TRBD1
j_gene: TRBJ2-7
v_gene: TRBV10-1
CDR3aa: CWTGDYEQYF
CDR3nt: TGCTGGACAGGGGACTACGAGCAGTACTTC

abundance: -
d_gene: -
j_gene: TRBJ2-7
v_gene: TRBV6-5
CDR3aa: CASSYVPGVSSYEQYF
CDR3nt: TGTGCCAGCAGTTACGTACCGGGCGTAAGCTCCTACGAGCAGTACTTC

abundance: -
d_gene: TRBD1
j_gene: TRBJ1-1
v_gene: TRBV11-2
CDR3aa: CASSLTGRTEAFF
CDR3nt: TGTGCCAGCAGCTTGACAGGGAGAACTGAAGCTTTCTTT

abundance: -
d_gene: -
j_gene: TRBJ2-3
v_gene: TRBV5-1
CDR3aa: CASSSQGEGTDTQYF
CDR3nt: TGCGCCAGCAGCTCCCAGGGTGAGGGGACAGATACGCAGTATTTT

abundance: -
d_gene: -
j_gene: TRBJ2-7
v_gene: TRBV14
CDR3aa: CASSRGVGGLGEQYF
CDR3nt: TGTGCCAGCAGCCGAGGGGTAGGGGGTCTTGGCGAGCAGTACTTC

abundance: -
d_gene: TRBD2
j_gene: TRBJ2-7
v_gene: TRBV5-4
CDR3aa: CASSLGSSGLYEQYF
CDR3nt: TGTGCCAGCAGCTTGGGCTCTAGCGGTCTTTACGAGCAGTACTTC

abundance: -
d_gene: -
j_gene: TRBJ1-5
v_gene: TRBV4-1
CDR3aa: CASSPSRAYQPQHF
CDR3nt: TGCGCCAGCAGCCCCTCCAGGGCTTATCAGCCCCAGCATTTT

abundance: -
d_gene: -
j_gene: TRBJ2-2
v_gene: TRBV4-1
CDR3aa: CASSVIYYTGELFF
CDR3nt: TGCGCCAGCAGTGTTATCTATTACACCGGGGAGCTGTTTTTT

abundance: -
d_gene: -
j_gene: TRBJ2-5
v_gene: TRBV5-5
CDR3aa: CASSPQGEHQETQYF
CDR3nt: TGTGCCAGCAGCCCCCAGGGAGAACACCAAGAGACCCAGTACTTC

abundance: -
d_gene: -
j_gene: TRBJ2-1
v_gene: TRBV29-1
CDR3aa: CSVELYNEQFF
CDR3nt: TGCAGCGTTGAACTGTACAATGAGCAGTTCTTC

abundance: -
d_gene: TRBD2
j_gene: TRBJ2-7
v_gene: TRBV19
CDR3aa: CASSSGGASSYEQYF
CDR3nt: TGTGCCAGTAGTTCCGGGGGGGCCAGCTCCTACGAGCAGTACTTC

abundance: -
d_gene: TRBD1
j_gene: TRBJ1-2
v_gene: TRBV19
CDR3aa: CASSLPGQGSYGYTF
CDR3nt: TGTGCCAGTAGTTTACCGGGACAGGGTTCCTATGGCTACACCTTC

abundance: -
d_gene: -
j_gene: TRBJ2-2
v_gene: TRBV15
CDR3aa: CATSRGSNTGELFF
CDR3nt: TGTGCCACCAGCAGAGGGTCGAACACCGGGGAGCTGTTTTTT

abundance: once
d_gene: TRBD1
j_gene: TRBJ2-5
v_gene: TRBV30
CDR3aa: CAWTNGQGNQETQYF
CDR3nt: TGTGCCTGGACAAATGGACAGGGTAATCAAGAGACCCAGTACTTC

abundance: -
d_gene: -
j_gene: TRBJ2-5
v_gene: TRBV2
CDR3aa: CASSDPGWGETQYF
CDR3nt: TGTGCCAGCAGTGACCCAGGGTGGGGTGAGACCCAGTACTTC

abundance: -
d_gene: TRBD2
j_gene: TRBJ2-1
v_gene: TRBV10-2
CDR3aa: CASSPHGGGFSYNEQFF
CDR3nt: TGCGCCAGCAGCCCCCACGGCGGGGGATTCTCCTACAATGAGCAGTTCTTC

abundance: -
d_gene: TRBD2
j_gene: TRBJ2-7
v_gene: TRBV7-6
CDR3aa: CASSRIAGSSYEQYF
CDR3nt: TGTGCCAGCAGTAGGATAGCGGGGAGCTCCTACGAGCAGTACTTC

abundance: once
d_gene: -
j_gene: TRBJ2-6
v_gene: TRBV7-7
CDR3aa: CATTPAGGANVLTF
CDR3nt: TGTGCTACCACTCCTGCGGGTGGGGCCAACGTCCTGACTTTC

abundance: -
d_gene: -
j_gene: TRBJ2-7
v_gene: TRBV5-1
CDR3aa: CASSLDFTYEQYF
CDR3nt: TGCGCCAGCAGCTTGGACTTCACCTACGAGCAGTACTTC

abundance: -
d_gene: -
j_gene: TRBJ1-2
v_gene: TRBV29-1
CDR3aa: CSVEPQAGAYGYTF
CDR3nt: TGCAGCGTTGAACCCCAGGCAGGGGCTTATGGCTACACCTTC

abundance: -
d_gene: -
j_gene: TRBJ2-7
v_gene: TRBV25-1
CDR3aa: CASSDGVSYEQYF
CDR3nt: TGTGCCAGCAGTGACGGGGTTTCCTACGAGCAGTACTTC

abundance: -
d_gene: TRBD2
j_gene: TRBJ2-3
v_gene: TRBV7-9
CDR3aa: CASSSGLAGGPSTDTQYF
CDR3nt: TGTGCCAGCAGCTCCGGGCTAGCGGGAGGCCCGAGCACAGATACGCAGTATTTT